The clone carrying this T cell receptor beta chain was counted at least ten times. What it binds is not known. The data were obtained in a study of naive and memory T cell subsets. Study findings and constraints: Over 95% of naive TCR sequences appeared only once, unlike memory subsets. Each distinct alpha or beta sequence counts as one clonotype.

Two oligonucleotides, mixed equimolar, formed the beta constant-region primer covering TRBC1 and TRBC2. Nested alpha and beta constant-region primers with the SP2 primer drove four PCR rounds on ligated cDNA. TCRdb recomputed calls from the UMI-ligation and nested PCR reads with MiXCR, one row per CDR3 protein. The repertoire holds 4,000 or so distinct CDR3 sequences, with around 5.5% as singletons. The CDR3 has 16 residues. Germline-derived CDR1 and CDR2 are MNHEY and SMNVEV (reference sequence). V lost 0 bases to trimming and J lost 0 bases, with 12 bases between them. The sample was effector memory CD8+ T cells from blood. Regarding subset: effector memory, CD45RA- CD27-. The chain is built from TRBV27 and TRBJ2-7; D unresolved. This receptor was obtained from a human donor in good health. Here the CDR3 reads CASSLSNPGRSYEQYF. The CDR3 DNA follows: TGTGCCAGCAGTTTATCGAACCCAGGCCGCTCCTACGAGCAGTACTTC.